Listed below are T cell receptor beta chains from one sample, sequenced in a study of blood T cell repertoires in COVID-19. Here immunoSEQ multiplex PCR was the method, and the copy in TCRdb shows in-frame clones only, minus some. This table holds about 260,000 clones, around 80% found once. Sequenced: PBMCs or T cells enriched from blood (not recorded which). The receptors come from a man aged 25-40 years with acute COVID-19. Each CDR3 is given with its conserved first and last residue. The D gene is left open where the match is weak. A row's size may be missing; if present it is once, few, many or a size class.

>-|-|TRBJ1-5|TRBV6-5
CASTPTWGGNQPQHF
TGTGCCAGCACTCCCACGTGGGGCGGCAATCAGCCCCAGCATTTT
>TRBD2|-|TRBJ2-3|TRBV14
CASSRFPGLAGGGGTDTQYF
TGTGCCAGCAGCCGATTTCCGGGACTAGCGGGAGGCGGTGGCACAGATACGCAGTATTTT
>-|-|TRBJ2-1|TRBV19
CASSIGRGGNNEQFF
TGTGCCAGTAGTATAGGTCGGGGCGGGAACAATGAGCAGTTCTTC
>-|once|TRBJ1-3|TRBV7-9
CASSLYGQGTGNTIYF
TGTGCCAGCAGCTTATACGGGCAGGGGACTGGAAACACCATATATTTT
>-|once|TRBJ1-4|TRBV19
CASSRQAVGGNEKLFF
TGTGCCAGTAGTCGACAGGCGGTTGGGGGCAATGAAAAACTGTTTTTT
>TRBD1|-|TRBJ1-5|TRBV4-3
CASSQDLGTGGYSNQPQHF
TGCGCCAGCAGCCAAGATCTCGGGACAGGGGGTTATAGCAATCAGCCCCAGCATTTT
>-|-|TRBJ2-3|TRBV19
CASSIPADTQYF
TGTGCCAGTAGTATCCCCGCAGATACGCAGTATTTT
>-|-|TRBJ1-6|TRBV6-5
CASSSPGTSRLPLHF
TGTGCCAGCAGCAGTCCGGGAACAAGTCGATTACCCCTCCACTTT
>-|-|TRBJ1-4|TRBV4-3
CASSQDSGAEKLFF
TGCGCCAGCAGCCAAGATTCTGGAGCTGAAAAACTGTTTTTT
>-|-|TRBJ1-2|TRBV4-3
CASSQEDRTNYGYTF
TGCGCCAGCAGCCAAGAAGACAGGACAAACTATGGCTACACCTTC
>-|-|TRBJ1-6|TRBV7-9
CASSRLSPGAYNSPLHF
TGTGCCAGCAGCCGACTATCTCCGGGCGCATATAATTCACCCCTCCACTTT
>-|-|TRBJ1-2|TRBV6-5
CQARGNYGYTF
TGCCAGGCCCGGGGGAACTATGGCTACACCTTC
>TRBD1|-|TRBJ1-1|TRBV19
CASSSTGGGTEAFF
TGTGCCAGTAGTAGCACAGGGGGAGGCACTGAAGCTTTCTTT
>TRBD1|once|TRBJ1-2|TRBV5-4
CASSYRGPGGYTF
TGTGCCAGCAGTTACAGGGGGCCGGGGGGCTACACCTTC
>TRBD1|-|TRBJ2-1|TRBV2
CASSEIPLGQGVVNEQFF
TGTGCCAGCAGTGAAATCCCGCTGGGACAGGGGGTAGTAAATGAGCAGTTCTTC
>-|-|TRBJ2-2|TRBV19
CASSEGGELFF
TGTGCCAGTAGCGAGGGCGGGGAGCTGTTTTTT
>TRBD2|-|TRBJ2-1|TRBV12-3/TRBV12-4
CASNPGLKNEQFF
TGTGCCAGCAACCCGGGACTAAAAAATGAGCAGTTCTTC
>TRBD2|-|TRBJ2-1|TRBV19
CASSIVSGLVGNEQFF
TGTGCCAGTAGTATAGTCTCGGGACTAGTAGGCAATGAGCAGTTCTTC
>TRBD2|-|TRBJ2-1|TRBV5-3
CARRAGTSGTGEQFF
TGTGCCAGAAGGGCCGGGACTAGCGGGACCGGTGAGCAGTTCTTC
>TRBD2|once|TRBJ2-2|TRBV3-1/TRBV3-2
CASSSMGLGKGSGELFF
TGTGCCAGCAGTTCTATGGGACTAGGAAAAGGTTCCGGGGAGCTGTTTTTT
>TRBD2|-|TRBJ2-3|TRBV9
CASSVPSGGSTDTQYF
TGTGCCAGCAGCGTCCCTAGCGGGGGGAGCACAGATACGCAGTATTTT
>-|-|TRBJ1-5|TRBV7-6
CASSFGGSGQPQHF
TGTGCCAGCAGCTTCGGGGGAAGTGGGCAGCCCCAGCATTTT
>TRBD1|-|TRBJ1-6|TRBV28
CATSTGTGYSPLHF
TGTGCCACTTCGACCGGGACAGGGTATTCACCCCTCCACTTT
>-|-|TRBJ1-6|TRBV2
CASTPAIFASPLHF
TGTGCCAGCACCCCCGCGATTTTCGCTTCACCCCTCCACTTT
>-|-|TRBJ1-1|TRBV28
CASSPPFFTEAFF
TGTGCCAGCAGTCCCCCGTTTTTTACTGAAGCTTTCTTT
>-|-|TRBJ2-5|TRBV5-1
CASSLDPTGTGETQYF
TGTGCCAGCAGCTTGGACCCCACAGGGACGGGGGAGACCCAGTACTTC
>-|-|TRBJ2-3|TRBV12-3/TRBV12-4
CASSPGLPDTQYF
TGTGCCAGCAGCCCGGGACTTCCAGATACGCAGTATTTT
>TRBD2|once|TRBJ2-1|TRBV4-1
CASSQRQAGGENEQFF
TGCGCCAGCAGCCAGCGTCAAGCGGGAGGAGAGAATGAGCAGTTCTTC
>-|-|TRBJ1-1|TRBV29-1
CSVPGRMNTEAFF
TGCAGCGTTCCAGGGAGGATGAACACTGAAGCTTTCTTT
>TRBD2|-|TRBJ2-5|TRBV9
CASSTLTSGIETQYF
TGTGCCAGCAGCACCCTGACTAGCGGGATAGAGACCCAGTACTTC
>-|-|TRBJ1-6|TRBV6-1
CASTHRDSPLHF
TGTGCCAGCACTCACAGGGATTCACCCCTCCACTTT
>TRBD2|-|TRBJ2-2|TRBV9
CASTRGVTNTGELFF
TGTGCCAGCACTCGGGGGGTGACGAACACCGGGGAGCTGTTTTTT
>-|-|TRBJ1-1|TRBV2
CASSQNTEAFF
TGTGCCAGCAGTCAGAACACTGAAGCTTTCTTT
>TRBD1|-|TRBJ2-3|TRBV11-2
CASSPDRVIVDTQYF
TGTGCCAGCAGCCCGGACAGGGTGATTGTAGATACGCAGTATTTT
>TRBD1|-|TRBJ1-2|TRBV19
CASKLRTGASFYGYTF
TGTGCCAGTAAGCTGAGAACAGGGGCCTCCTTCTATGGCTACACCTTC
>TRBD1|-|TRBJ1-4|TRBV29-1
CSVARGQANEKLFF
TGCAGCGTTGCCAGGGGGCAAGCTAATGAAAAACTGTTTTTT
>-|-|TRBJ1-2|TRBV7-9
CASSGRGGYTF
TGTGCCAGCAGCGGAAGGGGGGGCTACACCTTC
>-|-|TRBJ1-5|TRBV29-1
CSVGGKNQPQHF
TGCAGCGTTGGCGGAAAAAATCAGCCCCAGCATTTT
>TRBD1|-|TRBJ1-2|TRBV19
CASKVTGGYYGYTF
TGTGCCAGTAAAGTCACAGGGGGATACTATGGCTACACCTTC
>-|-|TRBJ2-1|TRBV18
CASSPSGVQFF
TGTGCCAGCTCTCCATCGGGGGTGCAGTTCTTC
>TRBD1|-|TRBJ1-3|TRBV9
CASSDPRGLRGNTIYF
TGTGCCAGCAGCGATCCCAGGGGGCTAAGAGGAAACACCATATATTTT
>-|few|TRBJ1-2|TRBV6-5
CASSLDSYGYTF
TGTGCCAGCAGTCTAGACAGCTATGGCTACACCTTC
>TRBD1|many|TRBJ2-4|TRBV7-9
CASSFQDRGVAKNIQYF
TGTGCCAGCAGCTTCCAGGACAGGGGGGTAGCCAAAAACATTCAGTACTTC
>-|-|TRBJ2-5|TRBV19
CASSLLGQYQETQYF
TGTGCCAGTAGCTTACTCGGACAGTACCAAGAGACCCAGTACTTC
>TRBD1|-|TRBJ1-2|TRBV6-1
CASSEGTGLYGYTF
TGTGCCAGCAGTGAAGGGACAGGGCTCTATGGCTACACCTTC
>-|-|TRBJ1-1|TRBV12-3/TRBV12-4
CASNPLGGEAFF
TGTGCCAGCAACCCTCTGGGGGGTGAAGCTTTCTTT
>TRBD1|few|TRBJ1-5|TRBV28
CASSLPGTVRRPQHF
TGTGCCAGCAGCTTGCCGGGGACAGTCCGTAGGCCCCAGCATTTT
>-|-|TRBJ2-2|TRBV7-6
CASSLVFGAENTGELFF
TGTGCCAGCAGCTTAGTCTTTGGAGCGGAGAACACCGGGGAGCTGTTTTTT
>-|-|TRBJ1-4|TRBV19
CASSAGTAGEKLFF
TGTGCCAGTAGTGCGGGGACGGCGGGTGAAAAACTGTTTTTT
>-|-|TRBJ2-1|TRBV12-3/TRBV12-4
CASRPTGGNEQFF
TGTGCCAGCAGGCCGACTGGGGGGAATGAGCAGTTCTTC
>-|-|TRBJ2-1|TRBV5-4
CASSHSGRVEPEQFF
TGTGCCAGCAGCCACAGCGGCCGGGTTGAACCTGAGCAGTTCTTC
>-|-|TRBJ1-2|TRBV14
CASSQVTGINYGYTF
TGTGCCAGCAGCCAAGTAACAGGGATAAACTATGGCTACACCTTC
>TRBD1|-|TRBJ2-1|TRBV6-4
CASSGQGAVEQFF
TGTGCCAGCAGTGGACAGGGGGCCGTTGAGCAGTTCTTC
>-|-|TRBJ1-2|TRBV6-5
CATRPSQFLYGYTF
TGTGCCACCAGGCCATCCCAGTTTTTGTATGGCTACACCTTC
>-|-|TRBJ1-6|TRBV6-5
CASSYDVWARNSPLHF
TGTGCCAGCAGTTACGACGTCTGGGCCCGTAATTCACCCCTCCACTTT
>TRBD2|-|TRBJ2-2|TRBV4-3
CASSPGEGLAGPGELFF
TGCGCCAGCAGCCCGGGGGAGGGACTAGCGGGACCCGGGGAGCTGTTTTTT
>-|once|TRBJ1-2|TRBV25-1
CASSTQTGGYTF
TGTGCCAGCAGTACCCAGACAGGCGGCTACACCTTC
>TRBD2|-|TRBJ2-5|TRBV5-1
CASSAPGLAGQETQYF
TGCGCCAGCAGCGCTCCGGGACTAGCGGGGCAAGAGACCCAGTACTTC
>-|-|TRBJ2-2|TRBV7-2
CASSFQITGELFF
TGTGCCAGCAGCTTTCAGATCACCGGGGAGCTGTTTTTT
>TRBD1|-|TRBJ2-3|TRBV7-8
CASSQTDRAFNQPQYF
TGTGCCAGCAGCCAGACGGACAGGGCGTTCAATCAGCCCCAGTATTTT